This is a list of T cell receptor beta chains from one sample in a study of shared clonotypes between healthy human individuals. Profiling relied on immunoSEQ multiplex PCR, and the TCRdb table lists in-frame clones only, not all of them. The repertoire holds about 580,000 clones, with nearly 98% as singletons. The sequenced material came from naive CD8+ T cells sorted from blood. These receptors all come from a man aged 25 to 40 in good health. The CDR3 runs from the conserved cysteine through the conserved F or W. Each record gives: V gene, J gene, clone size, CDR3 protein. Clone sizes are given selectively: once, few, many, or a class where the clone is expanded.

V: TRBV13
J: TRBJ1-5
size: .
CDR3: CASSAQGAQPQHF

V: TRBV7-9
J: TRBJ2-7
size: .
CDR3: CASSLEPFEQYF

V: TRBV11-2
J: TRBJ2-4
size: once
CDR3: CASSSRDRGRAAKNIQYF

V: TRBV7-8
J: TRBJ1-5
size: .
CDR3: CASSLDSRQVFQPQHF

V: TRBV29-1
J: TRBJ2-2
size: .
CDR3: CSVFGVTNTGELFF

V: TRBV29-1
J: TRBJ2-7
size: .
CDR3: CSVETADPSWGPLYEQYF

V: TRBV5-4
J: TRBJ1-1
size: .
CDR3: CASSLAAGLAEAFF

V: TRBV2
J: TRBJ2-7
size: .
CDR3: CASSPGRLRTYEQYF

V: TRBV27
J: TRBJ2-1
size: .
CDR3: CASSPSGDYLYNEQFF

V: TRBV15
J: TRBJ1-1
size: .
CDR3: CATSRDRGINTEAFF

V: TRBV11-2
J: TRBJ2-1
size: .
CDR3: CASSSPGGTSGSLGQFF

V: TRBV18
J: TRBJ2-1
size: .
CDR3: CASSPEGIYNEQFF

V: TRBV4-3
J: TRBJ2-3
size: .
CDR3: CASSQDLGRETDTQYF

V: TRBV7-2
J: TRBJ2-1
size: .
CDR3: CASSLDLAGGEGYNEQFF

V: TRBV5-6
J: TRBJ2-1
size: .
CDR3: CASPTGNNEQFF

V: TRBV9
J: TRBJ2-1
size: .
CDR3: CASSVGSGRPNEQFF

V: TRBV28
J: TRBJ1-5
size: .
CDR3: CASTRLRGHNQPQHF

V: TRBV11-2
J: TRBJ2-7
size: .
CDR3: CASSLDPSGAYEQYF

V: TRBV14
J: TRBJ2-5
size: once
CDR3: CASSPAWGLAGRDEETQYF

V: TRBV7-9
J: TRBJ2-5
size: .
CDR3: CASSPRTSGQETQYF

V: TRBV9
J: TRBJ1-3
size: .
CDR3: CASGSTYSGNTIYF

V: TRBV15
J: TRBJ1-2
size: .
CDR3: CATSRKGQYGYTF

V: TRBV15
J: TRBJ2-5
size: .
CDR3: CATSRKRQAGGETQYF

V: TRBV7-9
J: TRBJ1-2
size: .
CDR3: CASSPGDRVTLYGYTF

V: TRBV7-6
J: TRBJ2-1
size: .
CDR3: CASSPIQSGEQFF

V: TRBV7-2
J: TRBJ2-7
size: .
CDR3: CASTEFSVYEQYF

V: TRBV10-3
J: TRBJ2-2
size: .
CDR3: CAISGGLAGEWGTGELFF

V: TRBV11-2
J: TRBJ2-5
size: .
CDR3: CASSQRRGRETQYF

V: TRBV6-5
J: TRBJ2-7
size: .
CDR3: CASSYYTGTTTYEQYF

V: TRBV2
J: TRBJ2-3
size: .
CDR3: CASSEVRVGTSGTDTQYF

V: TRBV9
J: TRBJ1-1
size: once
CDR3: CASSFGSNTEAFF

V: TRBV5-1
J: TRBJ2-3
size: .
CDR3: CASSLAQGRGTDTQYF

V: TRBV9
J: TRBJ2-1
size: .
CDR3: CASSVVGDSPNEQFF

V: TRBV6-5
J: TRBJ1-2
size: few
CDR3: CASSSQDNYGYTF

V: TRBV7-9
J: TRBJ1-5
size: .
CDR3: CASSSGAWGQRQPQHF

V: TRBV4-1
J: TRBJ2-5
size: .
CDR3: CASSQQETQYF

V: TRBV6-5
J: TRBJ2-7
size: .
CDR3: CASSYSMAPYEQYF

V: TRBV7-2
J: TRBJ2-1
size: .
CDR3: CASSRVASSSYNEQFF

V: TRBV6-5
J: TRBJ2-1
size: .
CDR3: CASSYSVGGEQFF

V: TRBV27
J: TRBJ2-2
size: once
CDR3: CASSLHWTSGRIGELFF

V: TRBV9
J: TRBJ2-6
size: .
CDR3: CASSGQGNVLTF

V: TRBV6-5
J: TRBJ2-7
size: .
CDR3: CASSPGPFYEQYF